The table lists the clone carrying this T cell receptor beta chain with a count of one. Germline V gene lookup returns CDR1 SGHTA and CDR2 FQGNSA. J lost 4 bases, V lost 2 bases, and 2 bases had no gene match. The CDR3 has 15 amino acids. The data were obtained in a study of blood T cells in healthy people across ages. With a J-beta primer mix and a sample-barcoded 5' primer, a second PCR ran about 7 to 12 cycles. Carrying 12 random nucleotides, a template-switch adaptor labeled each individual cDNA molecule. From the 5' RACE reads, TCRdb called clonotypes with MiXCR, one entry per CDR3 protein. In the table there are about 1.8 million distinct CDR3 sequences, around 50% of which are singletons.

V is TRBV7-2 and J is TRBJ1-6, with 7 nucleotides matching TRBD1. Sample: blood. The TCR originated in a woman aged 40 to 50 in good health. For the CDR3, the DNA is TGTGCCAGCAGCTTAACAGGGGTTTATAATTCACCCCTCCACTTT. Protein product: CASSLTGVYNSPLHF.